Below are 25 T cell receptor beta chains sequenced from a single sample in a study of blood T cells in healthy people across ages. A second 7 to 11 cycle PCR used barcoded and J-beta primers. TCRdb redid the calling of the 5' RACE reads with MiXCR, one entry per CDR3 protein. This sample has 660,000 or so distinct CDR3 sequences, with roughly 58% found just once. The sequenced material came from blood. These receptors all come from a man aged 55 to 70 in good health.

CDR3 DNA sequence: TGCGCCAGCAGCGCGGGACAGGCCCAGGGGACCCAGTACTTC. It translates to CASSAGQAQGTQYF. The rearrangement links TRBV5-1 to TRBJ2-4, with 8 nucleotides matching TRBD1. The end of the DNA aligns better with TRBJ2-5, so the J call may be wrong. Germline CDR1 reads SGHRS; CDR2 reads YFSETQ. CDR3 size: 14 residues.

This rearrangement joins TRBV28 to TRBJ2-5, with 9 nucleotides matching TRBD1. The CDR3 contains 14 residues. CDR1 MDHEN and CDR2 SYDVKM come from the germline V gene. V shed 6 bases and J 5 bases; nucleotides not matched to a gene: 7. The CDR3 DNA reads TGTGCCAGCAGCCCCCGGACAGGGGATGAGACCCAGTACTTC. This gives the protein CASSPRTGDETQYF.

This chain connects TRBV11-2 to TRBJ1-6; D gene uncertain. V was cut by 3 bases and J by 7 bases, with 10 bases left in between. The germline gives CDR1 SGHAT, CDR2 FQNNGV. The CDR3 runs 14 residues. The CDR3 DNA is TGTGCCAGCAGCTTTGACATAAAGAATTCACCCCTCCACTTT. Translated: CASSFDIKNSPLHF.

The chain combines TRBV28 with TRBJ2-7; 9 nucleotides match TRBD1. After removal of 10 bases from V and 6 bases from J, the junction contained 13 bases not matched to a gene. The germline CDR1 and CDR2 sequences are MDHEN and SYDVKM. The CDR3 contains 14 residues. CDR3 in DNA: TGTGCCACCGCGAACCCGGGACAGGGAGGCGAGCAGTACTTC. Translation: CATANPGQGGEQYF.

The rearrangement joins TRBV12-3 or TRBV12-4 to TRBJ2-7, with D possibly being TRBD1 (6 bases). Deletions cut 3 bases from V and 2 bases from J, with 14 bases between. The CDR3 is 15 amino acids. Here the CDR3 DNA reads TGTGCCAGCAGTTTCTCGGCAGGGGCCCCCTACGAGCAGTACTTC. Its translation: CASSFSAGAPYEQYF.

Only a few counts were recorded for this clonotype. The chain's CDR3 is CSAEATGVTYGYTF. The CDR3, as DNA: TGCAGTGCCGAAGCCACGGGGGTTACCTATGGCTACACCTTC. The V call is TRBV20-1, the J call TRBJ1-2, with a tentative D call TRBD1 (5 bases). The germline V gene encodes CDR1 DFQATT and CDR2 SNEGSKA (reference sequence). The CDR3 sequence is 14 residues long. The V and J ends lost 6 bases and 4 bases respectively, with 18 bases between them.

This clonotype was observed a handful of times. V and J are TRBV21-1 and TRBJ1-2. TRBV21-1 counts as a pseudogene. There are 10 residues in the CDR3. The CDR3 DNA reads TGTGCCAGCAGTCCCTATGGCTACACCTTC. Translated: CASSPYGYTF.

V usage is TRBV6-2 or TRBV6-3 and J usage is TRBJ2-7; TRBD2 agrees at 12 bases. This CDR3 has 15 amino acids. Germline CDR1 MNHEY, CDR2 SVGEGT. V lost 2 bases to trimming and J lost 3 bases; unmatched junction nucleotides: 2. The CDR3 reads CASSYGLAGIYEQYF. DNA of the CDR3: TGTGCCAGCAGTTACGGACTAGCGGGGATCTACGAGCAGTACTTC.

The V call is TRBV3-1, the J call TRBJ1-2, with unresolved D. Germline V gene lookup returns CDR1 LGHDT and CDR2 YNNKEL (reference sequence). The CDR3 totals 14 residues. The V end lost 5 bases, the J end lost 4 bases, and 14 bases lay between the germline ends. DNA of the CDR3: TGTGCCAGCAGCTCCTACACCTTTGCCTATGGCTACACCTTC. Translation gives CASSSYTFAYGYTF.

In this sample, this clonotype turned up a few times. The rearrangement joins TRBV12-3 or TRBV12-4 to TRBJ2-3; TRBD2 agrees at 7 bases. This CDR3 region has 15 residues. J gave up 1 base and V 7 bases, and 8 bases lay outside the gene matches. Here the CDR3 reads CASTSWSGGTDTQYF. CDR3 bases: TGTGCCAGCACCTCTTGGAGCGGGGGCACAGATACGCAGTATTTT.

The CDR3 region is CASSFAGVNEQFF. The CDR3 DNA is TGTGCCAGCAGCTTTGCGGGGGTCAATGAGCAGTTCTTC. This rearrangement joins TRBV7-9 to TRBJ2-1; 7 nucleotides align to TRBD2. V dropped 3 bases and J dropped 6; count of bases not matched to a gene: 2. Germline V CDR1 and CDR2: SEHNR, FQNEAQ (reference sequence). The length of the CDR3 is 13 residues.

This sequence joins TRBV21-1 and TRBJ2-1; TRBD2 is the table's D call, not checked against the DNA. TRBV21-1 is a pseudogene locus. The CDR3 runs 14 residues. DNA of the CDR3: TGTGCCAGCAGCAATGGGCTAGCGGGGAGTGAGCAGTTCTTC. Translated: CASSNGLAGSEQFF.

The J gene is TRBJ2-1, the V gene TRBV20-1; D may be TRBD1 (5 bases). Trimming took off 3 bases at V and 5 bases at J, with 14 bases between the two ends. CDR1 is DFQATT, CDR2 SNEGSKA, per germline (reference sequence). The CDR3 runs to 14 residues. The CDR3 loop is CSASRTRTHNEQFF. DNA for the CDR3: TGCAGTGCTAGCCGCACCCGGACACACAATGAGCAGTTCTTC.

This clonotype has at least ten counts. The chain joins TRBV19 to TRBJ2-5, with 8 bases that match TRBD1. Losses at the gene ends were 7 bases for V and 2 bases for J; bases not matched to a gene: 9. This CDR3 comprises 15 residues. The V gene's germline CDR1 is LNHDA and CDR2 SQIVND (reference sequence). The CDR3 DNA sequence: TGTGCCAGTAACACTCGGGACAGGACACAAGAGACCCAGTACTTC. Translating gives CASNTRDRTQETQYF.

This chain joins TRBV29-1 and TRBJ2-5; D might be TRBD1 or TRBD2, each matching 5 bases. The CDR3 has 14 amino acids. V lost 3 bases and J lost 5, with 16 bases in between. From germline, CDR1 is SQVTM and CDR2 ANQGSEA. The CDR3 loop is CSVDPGTYGETQYF. The CDR3 DNA reads as TGCAGCGTTGACCCAGGGACGTATGGTGAGACCCAGTACTTC.

The chain links TRBV10-3 to TRBJ1-5; D is possibly TRBD1 (6 bases). The CDR3 spans 16 residues. Germline lookup yields CDR1 ENHRY and CDR2 SYGVKD. V lost 6 bases and J lost 3, with 18 bases in between. CDR3 DNA sequence: TGTGCCATCAGCCCATTAGGGGGGGGCGACAATCAGCCCCAGCATTTT. This gives the protein CAISPLGGGDNQPQHF.

The V call is TRBV3-1, the J call TRBJ2-1; maybe TRBD2 (7 bases). This CDR3 has 16 amino acids. Germline CDR1 LGHDT, CDR2 YNNKEL (reference sequence). The ends were cut back, 1 base at V and 2 bases at J, with 12 bases in the middle. CDR3 DNA: TGTGCCAGCAGCCAAGTTGGGGGGGCCCCCTACAATGAGCAGTTCTTC. It translates to CASSQVGGAPYNEQFF.

The chain joins TRBV6-6 to TRBJ1-2; D is unclear. V lost 2 bases and J 5 bases, leaving 12 bases between the germline ends. The CDR3 consists of 14 residues. CDR1 is MNHNY, CDR2 SVGAGI, per germline (reference sequence). The DNA of the CDR3 is TGTGCCAGCAGTTACCGGGGTGGTAAATATGGCTACACCTTC. It is translated as CASSYRGGKYGYTF.

The V and J genes are TRBV18 and TRBJ2-5; possibly TRBD1 for D (6 bases). The germline V gene has CDR1 KGHSH and CDR2 LQKENI. The germline V and J ends were trimmed by 3 bases and 1 base, with 18 bases remaining between them. The CDR3 runs to 17 residues. The CDR3: CASSPPGTGMSQETQYF. The CDR3, as DNA: TGTGCCAGCTCACCGCCGGGCACAGGGATGTCCCAAGAGACCCAGTACTTC.

The chain joins TRBV4-1 to TRBJ2-1, with D tentatively TRBD1 (5 bases). CDR1 is MGHRA and CDR2 is YSYEKL in the germline V gene. V was trimmed by 0 bases and J by 4 bases, leaving 10 bases between them. The CDR3 has 15 amino acids. The CDR3 sequence: CASSQDRTPYNEQFF. The CDR3 DNA reads as TGCGCCAGCAGCCAAGATAGGACACCATACAATGAGCAGTTCTTC.

This chain joins TRBV12-3 or TRBV12-4 and TRBJ1-4; D remains ambiguous. V was trimmed by 2 bases and J by 8 bases, leaving 12 bases between them. The CDR3 has 14 amino acids. CDR3 protein: CASSLKAGREKLFF. Here the CDR3 DNA reads TGTGCCAGCAGTTTAAAGGCCGGGAGGGAAAAACTGTTTTTT.

In its sample, this clonotype was seen a few times. The DNA for the CDR3 is TGCGCCAGCAGTGAGTCGGGGGGGCGCTTGGAGCAGTACTTC. Translated, it gives CASSESGGRLEQYF. The chain uses TRBV10-1 and TRBJ2-7, with TRBD2 as a possible D gene (7 bases). In germline, CDR1 is WNHNN, CDR2 SYGVQD (reference sequence). This CDR3 contains 14 residues. Trimming removed 0 bases from V and 7 bases from J, with 13 bases in between.

There are a few counts of this clonotype. The genes are TRBV10-3 and TRBJ2-3; TRBD1 matches at 7 bases. The CDR3 is 15 amino acids. The V and J ends lost 2 bases and 4 bases, in that order; junction bases with no gene match: 6. Per the germline V gene, CDR1 is ENHRY and CDR2 is SYGVKD. The chain's CDR3 is CAISEGGRGPDTQYF. CDR3 bases: TGTGCCATCAGTGAGGGAGGAAGGGGGCCAGATACGCAGTATTTT.

The J gene is TRBJ2-7, the V gene TRBV12-3 or TRBV12-4, with D tentatively TRBD2 (7 bases). The CDR3 loop spans 13 amino acids. The V gene lost 4 bases and the J gene lost 6 bases, with 13 bases spanning the gap. The CDR3 loop is CASSSGEGVEQYF. Written as DNA, the CDR3 is TGTGCCAGCAGTTCCGGGGAGGGGGTCGAGCAGTACTTC.

This clonotype showed up just a few times. The chain combines TRBV6-6 with TRBJ1-6; tentative D call: TRBD1 (5 bases). With 2 bases removed from V and 5 bases from J, the gap between germline ends came to 10 bases. This CDR3 region has 15 residues. Germline V gene sequence: CDR1 MNHNY, CDR2 SVGAGI (reference sequence). CDR3 DNA sequence: TGTGCCAGCAGTTACGGGACTGCTGATAATTCACCCCTCCACTTT. It is translated as CASSYGTADNSPLHF.